The clone carrying this T cell receptor beta chain is medium-sized by frequency. No antigen is known for it. Here immunoSEQ multiplex PCR was the method, and the copy in TCRdb shows in-frame clones only, minus some. This repertoire includes 9,000 to 10,000 clones. This record comes from a study of synovial regulatory T cells in juvenile arthritis. The study's findings and limits: TCR diversity was lower in inflammation-associated blood Treg cells than in other blood Treg cells.

Germline V lookup: CDR1 GTSNPN, CDR2 SVGIG (reference sequence). This CDR3 region has 12 residues. A DNA sequence was not provided. Donors were roughly 11 juvenile idiopathic arthritis patients with active disease, 3 polyarticular and 8 oligoarticular. Median age 11.6 years (about 2.3-22.9); median disease duration around seven years (0.2-19.1). The chain uses TRBV30 and TRBJ1-1. Source material: Treg cells from blood. The subset here: HLA-DR+ inflammation-associated blood Treg cells. The clonotype comes from a donor younger than 30 with juvenile idiopathic arthritis. The CDR3 here is CAWIGEFDEAFF.